This T cell receptor beta chain originates from a study of regulatory T cells in long-lasting Graves disease. Study context: By definition, persistent Graves' disease involved antithyroid drugs for over 5 years alongside positive TSH receptor antibodies.

The CDR3 runs to 15 residues. Looked up from germline, CDR1 is SEHNR and CDR2 is FQNEAQ (reference sequence). After removal of 5 bases from V and 5 bases from J, the junction contained 7 bases not matched to a gene. Regarding time point: persistent/refractory GD, antithyroid drugs over 5 years with positive TRAb. RNA from PBMCs was the source of the TCR library. General study results and limits: Newly diagnosed disease favored TRBV20-1 and TRBJ2-1 over persistent disease.

This clonotype was picked up many times. Antigen specificity is unknown. To make TCR beta libraries, researchers used iRepertoire HTBI primers and Arm-PCR of CDR3 regions. TCRdb re-called the multiplex PCR reads through MiXCR, storing one row per CDR3 protein. The sample includes around 300,000 distinct CDR3 sequences, roughly 21% of them seen just once. This receptor was obtained from a female donor with Graves disease. Source: peripheral blood mononuclear cells (PBMCs), taken when the disease was refractory, from a patient treated with antithyroid drugs. The V gene is TRBV7-9, the J gene TRBJ2-7; TRBD1 matches 12 bases. CDR3 sequence (DNA): TGTGCCAGCAGCGTCGAGGGACAGGGGGCCGACGAGCAGTACTTC. Protein sequence: CASSVEGQGADEQYF.